Each of the 12 T cell receptor beta chains below was sequenced from the same sample in a study of blood T cell repertoires in COVID-19. TCRdb's copy holds only in-frame clones and misses some; the assay was immunoSEQ multiplex PCR. Of about 380,000 clones listed, 88% are singletons. The sequencing input was PBMCs or T cells enriched from blood (not recorded which). These receptor sequences come from a woman in her late teens or twenties who had recovered from COVID-19.

This chain joins TRBV19 and TRBJ1-5, with 9 nucleotides matching TRBD1. Germline loops: CDR1 LNHDA, CDR2 SQIVND (reference sequence). J was trimmed by 5 bases and V by 7 bases; bases with no gene match: 6. The CDR3 is 14 amino acids. The DNA of the CDR3 is TGTGCCAGTACCATGGGACAGGGCGATCAGCCCCAGCATTTT. It codes for CASTMGQGDQPQHF.

The V gene is TRBV7-8, the J gene TRBJ1-5; TRBD1 is a possible D gene (5 bases). Trimming removed 5 bases from V and 3 bases from J, with 11 bases in between. Germline assignment: CDR1 SGHVS and CDR2 FQNEAQ. The CDR3 runs 14 residues. The CDR3 DNA is TGTGCCAGCAGCCCGGGAGGGGACAATCAGCCCCAGCATTTT. Its translation: CASSPGGDNQPQHF.

The V call is TRBV12-5, the J call TRBJ2-3; 7 nucleotides line up with TRBD2. Per the germline V gene, CDR1 is LGHNT and CDR2 is FRNRAP. V gave up 5 bases and J gave up 4 bases; unmatched junction bases: 3. This CDR3 is 13 amino acids long. CDR3 amino acids: CASGSGVADTQYF. The CDR3 bases are TGTGCTAGTGGTAGCGGGGTGGCAGATACGCAGTATTTT.

This CDR3 reads CASPSGEVQDTQYF. The DNA of the CDR3 is TGTGCCAGCCCAAGCGGGGAGGTACAAGATACGCAGTATTTT. This rearrangement joins TRBV7-9 to TRBJ2-3; 7 bases are a match to TRBD2. This CDR3 contains 14 residues. V lost 8 bases and J lost 5; bases outside the gene matches: 10. The germline V gene encodes CDR1 SEHNR and CDR2 FQNEAQ (reference sequence).

V and J are TRBV6-5 and TRBJ2-4, with D possibly TRBD1 on 5 matching bases. Germline V gene lookup returns CDR1 MNHEY and CDR2 SVGAGI. V shed 2 bases and J shed 4 bases, with 12 bases lying between them. The CDR3 length is 15 residues. CDR3 DNA sequence: TGTGCCAGCAGTTACCTCGACAGATATAAAAACATTCAGTACTTC. The encoded protein is CASSYLDRYKNIQYF.

This rearrangement joins TRBV3-1 (or the pseudogene TRBV3-2) to TRBJ1-5, with 7 bases that match TRBD1. The CDR3 contains 15 residues. From germline, CDR1 is LGHDT and CDR2 YNNKEL (reference sequence). V was clipped by 0 bases and J by 7 bases; unmatched bases: 6. The CDR3 sequence: CASSQDPGGGQPQHF. CDR3 nucleotides: TGTGCCAGCAGCCAAGATCCAGGGGGTGGACAGCCCCAGCATTTT.

CDR3 bases: TGTGCCAGCACTGGGCGGGAATATGGCTACACCTTC. Encoded protein: CASTGREYGYTF. V and J are TRBV2 and TRBJ1-2; D is uncertain. V lost 7 bases and J lost 5, with 11 bases in between. CDR1 and CDR2 (germline): SNHLY, FYNNEI. The CDR3 has 12 amino acids.

V gene TRBV6-5 combines with J gene TRBJ1-4, with a weak D call TRBD1 (6 bases). This CDR3 is 12 amino acids long. V lost 10 bases, J lost 12 bases, and 18 bases lay in between. Germline CDR1 and CDR2: MNHEY and SVGAGI. The CDR3 DNA follows: TGTGCCACCTCACCTAGGGAGGGGGAACTGTTTTTT. This gives the protein CATSPREGELFF.

The rearrangement uses TRBV5-1 and TRBJ2-6, with D tentatively TRBD1 (6 bases). The CDR3 consists of 15 residues. Germline CDR1 and CDR2: SGHRS and YFSETQ. Trimming removed 6 bases from V and 0 bases from J, with 10 bases in between. The CDR3 region has the DNA TGCGCCAGCACCTACAGGGACTCTGGGGCCAACGTCCTGACTTTC. Translation: CASTYRDSGANVLTF.

This clone was recorded only once. The chain links TRBV7-8 to TRBJ2-2, with D possibly being TRBD1 (6 bases). Between the trimmed V and J ends, which lost 5 bases and 5 bases, there was a span of 15 bases. The CDR3 has 15 amino acids. CDR1 is SGHVS, CDR2 FQNEAQ, per germline. CDR3 coding DNA: TGTGCCAGCAGCGTACAGGGTACGGGGACCGGGGAGCTGTTTTTT. Its protein is CASSVQGTGTGELFF. The variable domain in full, with the rest retrieved from reference TRBV7-8 and TRBJ2-2, is GAGVSQSPRYKVAKRGQDVALRCDPISGHVSLFWYQQALGQGPEFLTYFQNEAQLDKSGLPSDRFFAERPEGSVSTLKIQRTQQEDSAVYLCASSVQGTGTGELFFGEGSRLTVL.

The CDR3 sequence: CASSSNSGNTIYF. In DNA, the CDR3 is TGTGCCAGCTCATCTAACTCTGGAAACACCATATATTTT. This chain joins TRBV18 and TRBJ1-3, with D uncertain. The ends were cut back, 5 bases at V and 0 bases at J, with 5 bases in the middle. CDR1 is KGHSH, CDR2 LQKENI, per germline. CDR3 length: 13 residues.

This chain links TRBV4-3 with TRBJ2-2; TRBD1 matches 10 bases. The CDR3 totals 20 residues. The germline gives CDR1 LGHNA, CDR2 YSLEER. The V gene end was trimmed by 3 bases and the J gene end by 5 bases; junction bases not matched to a gene: 18. CDR3 DNA sequence: TGCGCCAGCAGCCATACTTTAATTTCCGACAGGGGGCATCGGACCGGGGAGCTGTTTTTT. Encoded protein: CASSHTLISDRGHRTGELFF.